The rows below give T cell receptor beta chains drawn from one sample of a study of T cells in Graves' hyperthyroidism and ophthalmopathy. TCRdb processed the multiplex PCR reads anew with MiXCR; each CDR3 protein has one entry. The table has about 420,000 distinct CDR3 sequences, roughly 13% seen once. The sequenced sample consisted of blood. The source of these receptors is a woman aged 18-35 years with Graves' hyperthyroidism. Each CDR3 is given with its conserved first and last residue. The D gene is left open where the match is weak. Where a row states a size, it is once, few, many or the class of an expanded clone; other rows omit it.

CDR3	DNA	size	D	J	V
CASSQGVRVAQYF	TGTGCCAGCAGCCAAGGTGTCAGGGTGGCGCAGTACTTC	many	-	TRBJ2-7	TRBV3-1
CASSGLLGDRGYTF	TGTGCCAGCAGTGGACTATTGGGGGATAGGGGCTACACCTTC	many	-	TRBJ1-2	TRBV6-1
CASRALGFGTDTQYF	TGCGCCAGCAGGGCGTTGGGGTTCGGGACAGATACGCAGTATTTT	-	-	TRBJ2-3	TRBV10-1
CASRETGGERPQHF	TGTGCCAGCAGGGAGACAGGGGGCGAAAGGCCCCAGCATTTT	many	TRBD1	TRBJ1-5	TRBV2
CASSYRQGRGGNEQFF	TGTGCCAGCAGCTACCGACAGGGGCGAGGGGGCAATGAGCAGTTCTTC	many	TRBD1	TRBJ2-1	TRBV12-3/TRBV12-4
CASSELAGGSDTQYF	TGTGCCAGCAGTGAACTAGCGGGAGGGTCAGATACGCAGTATTTT	many	TRBD2	TRBJ2-3	TRBV2
CASSLAGTTPGEPFF	TGTGCCAGCAGCTTAGCTGGGACTACCCCCGGGGAGCCGTTTTTT	-	TRBD2	TRBJ2-2	TRBV11-2
CASSPRSLTDTQYF	TGTGCCAGCAGTCCCCGATCCCTCACAGATACGCAGTATTTT	many	-	TRBJ2-3	TRBV28
CASSRAGGSYGYTF	TGTGCCAGCAGCAGGGCAGGGGGTAGCTATGGCTACACCTTC	-	TRBD1	TRBJ1-2	TRBV27
CSALSTSGSVTDEQYF	TGCAGTGCTCTCTCGACTAGCGGGAGCGTAACGGACGAGCAGTACTTC	many	TRBD2	TRBJ2-7	TRBV20-1
CASSIVGMNQPQHF	TGTGCCAGTAGTATAGTCGGGATGAATCAGCCCCAGCATTTT	few	-	TRBJ1-5	TRBV19
CASSEVWFSIRRTNEKLFF	TGTGCCAGCAGTGAAGTATGGTTTAGTATTAGGCGAACTAATGAAAAACTGTTTTTT	many	-	TRBJ1-4	TRBV2
CASSRWDNQPQHF	TGTGCCAGCAGCCGCTGGGACAATCAGCCCCAGCATTTT	-	-	TRBJ1-5	TRBV7-2
CASSVGSLGSYNEQFF	TGTGCCAGCAGCGTAGGCAGTCTAGGGTCCTACAATGAGCAGTTCTTC	-	-	TRBJ2-1	TRBV9
CASSLGGIDTEAFF	TGTGCCAGCAGCTTGGGGGGTATTGATACTGAAGCTTTCTTT	few	-	TRBJ1-1	TRBV5-5
CASSPVSGEQFF	TGTGCCAGCAGCCCAGTAAGCGGTGAGCAGTTCTTC	many	-	TRBJ2-1	TRBV7-8
CSARGPSQGTDTQYF	TGCAGTGCTAGGGGGCCTAGCCAGGGCACAGATACGCAGTATTTT	many	-	TRBJ2-3	TRBV20-1
CASSPRETGELFF	TGTGCCAGCAGTCCCAGGGAGACCGGGGAGCTGTTTTTT	few	-	TRBJ2-2	TRBV6-2/TRBV6-3
CASSWRTGLETQYF	TGTGCCAGCAGCTGGAGGACAGGGTTGGAGACCCAGTACTTC	many	TRBD1	TRBJ2-5	TRBV7-9
CASSLGQASLSEQYF	TGCGCCAGCAGCTTGGGTCAGGCCTCTTTGAGCGAGCAGTACTTC	few	-	TRBJ2-7	TRBV4-3
CASSRAGTGTGNTIYF	TGTGCCAGCAGCAGAGCCGGGACAGGGACTGGAAACACCATATATTTT	-	TRBD1	TRBJ1-3	TRBV7-2
CASTPSGAPLIDQYF	TGTGCCAGCACCCCTAGCGGGGCCCCATTAATCGACCAGTACTTC	few	TRBD2	TRBJ2-5	TRBV28
CASSLRLGLAANEQFF	TGTGCCAGCAGTTTAAGGTTAGGGCTAGCGGCGAATGAGCAGTTCTTC	many	TRBD2	TRBJ2-1	TRBV28
CASSPGPTDTQYF	TGTGCCAGCAGCCCCGGGCCAACAGATACGCAGTATTTT	many	-	TRBJ2-3	TRBV6-1
CASSQGGLAVTGELFF	TGTGCCAGCAGTCAAGGTGGTCTAGCTGTAACCGGGGAGCTGTTTTTT	-	-	TRBJ2-2	TRBV28
CASGLVVSRAAQPQHF	TGTGCTAGTGGTTTGGTAGTCTCCAGGGCGGCTCAGCCCCAGCATTTT	-	-	TRBJ1-5	TRBV12-5
CASSLLAGRYQETQYF	TGTGCCAGCAGTTTACTAGCGGGACGGTACCAAGAGACCCAGTACTTC	once	TRBD2	TRBJ2-5	TRBV6-2/TRBV6-3
CSVEKWGYGYTF	TGCAGCGTTGAAAAGTGGGGTTACGGCTACACCTTC	many	-	TRBJ1-2	TRBV29-1
CSASGTGTGANVLTF	TGCAGTGCTTCCGGGACAGGGACTGGGGCCAACGTCCTGACTTTC	many	TRBD1	TRBJ2-6	TRBV20-1
CSVAPSGAVNEQFF	TGCAGCGTCGCTCCTAGCGGAGCAGTCAATGAGCAGTTCTTC	many	TRBD2	TRBJ2-1	TRBV29-1
CASSLGGVAKNIQYF	TGTGCCAGCAGTTTGGGGGGTGTAGCCAAAAACATTCAGTACTTC	many	-	TRBJ2-4	TRBV28
CASSVDPGGPYNEQFF	TGTGCCAGCAGCGTAGATCCGGGAGGGCCCTACAATGAGCAGTTCTTC	-	TRBD2	TRBJ2-1	TRBV9
CASSQEGRAANTGELFF	TGCGCCAGCAGCCAAGAGGGGAGGGCCGCGAACACCGGGGAGCTGTTTTTT	-	TRBD2	TRBJ2-2	TRBV4-1
CASSFGRFNTDTQYF	TGTGCCAGCAGCTTTGGACGATTTAACACAGATACGCAGTATTTT	few	-	TRBJ2-3	TRBV5-6
CASSYPTSGRPTSTDTQYF	TGTGCCAGCAGTTACCCTACTAGCGGGAGGCCGACTAGCACAGATACGCAGTATTTT	few	TRBD2	TRBJ2-3	TRBV6-2/TRBV6-3
CASSQEKARTDTQYF	TGTGCCAGCAGCCAAGAAAAGGCGAGGACAGATACGCAGTATTTT	few	-	TRBJ2-3	TRBV4-2
CASSKGTGVQPQHF	TGTGCCAGCTCGAAGGGGACAGGGGTTCAGCCCCAGCATTTT	many	TRBD1	TRBJ1-5	TRBV18
CASSLGVIVAGGNDGYTF	TGTGCCAGCAGCTTAGGTGTGATTGTGGCAGGGGGCAACGATGGCTACACCTTC	many	TRBD1	TRBJ1-2	TRBV7-9
CAWRGDRGTEAFF	TGTGCCTGGAGGGGGGACAGGGGAACTGAAGCTTTCTTT	many	TRBD1	TRBJ1-1	TRBV30
CASRLQGGAYEQYF	TGTGCCAGCAGACTGCAAGGGGGCGCCTACGAGCAGTACTTC	few	TRBD1	TRBJ2-7	TRBV27
CASSYSRTGVSYEQYF	TGTGCCAGCAGTTACTCTCGGACAGGGGTTTCCTACGAGCAGTACTTC	many	TRBD1	TRBJ2-7	TRBV6-2/TRBV6-3
CASSFYSDNEQFF	TGCGCCAGCAGCTTCTACAGCGACAATGAGCAGTTCTTC	-	-	TRBJ2-1	TRBV5-1
CAWSINYRASEAFF	TGTGCCTGGAGTATAAACTACAGGGCCTCTGAAGCTTTCTTT	few	-	TRBJ1-1	TRBV30
CASSQALIVSVNYGYTF	TGCGCCAGCAGCCAAGCCCTAATTGTTTCGGTCAACTATGGCTACACCTTC	few	-	TRBJ1-2	TRBV4-3
CSAGTGQDEQYF	TGCAGCGCCGGGACAGGTCAGGACGAGCAGTACTTC	many	TRBD1	TRBJ2-7	TRBV29-1
CASSQVAGDTGYTF	TGTGCCAGCAGCCAAGTTGCGGGGGATACTGGCTACACCTTC	many	-	TRBJ1-2	TRBV3-1
CASSPGHTSSGANVLTF	TGCGCCAGCAGCCCCGGGCATACGAGCTCTGGGGCCAACGTCCTGACTTTC	many	-	TRBJ2-6	TRBV5-1
CASSSGGTGSEKLFF	TGTGCCAGCAGCTCCGGAGGGACAGGGAGCGAAAAACTGTTTTTT	-	TRBD1	TRBJ1-4	TRBV9
CASSRGQTGVEEQYF	TGTGCCAGCTCTCGGGGTCAGACAGGGGTGGAGGAGCAGTACTTC	-	TRBD1	TRBJ2-7	TRBV18
CASSLGGPSNEQFF	TGCGCCAGCAGCTTGGGTGGGCCAAGTAATGAGCAGTTCTTC	many	-	TRBJ2-1	TRBV5-1
CASSPRDRGPNTEAFF	TGTGCCAGCAGTCCACGGGACAGGGGGCCGAACACTGAAGCTTTCTTT	few	TRBD1	TRBJ1-1	TRBV27